A selection of T cell receptor beta chains follows, all from one sample in a study of cytotoxic CD8 clonotypes in ibrutinib-treated CLL. Produced via immunoSEQ multiplex PCR; TCRdb's table is partial and in-frame only. The sample contains nearly 85,000 clones, 79% of which appear only once. The material was PBMCs, obtained after 12 months of ibrutinib treatment. These receptors came from a human donor with chronic lymphocytic leukemia. Both conserved end residues are part of each CDR3. The D gene is left open where the match is weak. Only some rows state a clone size, as once, few, many or a class for expanded clones.

D	size	V	J	DNA	CDR3
TRBD1	NA	TRBV30	TRBJ1-6	TGTGCCTGGAGGGGACAGGGTAATTCACCCCTCCACTTT	CAWRGQGNSPLHF
TRBD2	NA	TRBV28	TRBJ2-1	TGTGCCAGCAGTCCCCCGGGACTAGCGGGAGTTGAGCAGTTCTTC	CASSPPGLAGVEQFF
NA	NA	TRBV5-1	TRBJ1-2	TGCGCCAGCAGCTTGTCCGCTTGGGACTATGGCTACACCTTC	CASSLSAWDYGYTF
NA	once	TRBV9	TRBJ2-1	TGTGCCAGCAGCGTAGGTTCTAGTTCCCACAATGAGCAGTTCTTC	CASSVGSSSHNEQFF
NA	NA	TRBV7-9	TRBJ1-2	TGTGCCAGCAGCTTGGCGGCGGGGGATGGCTACACCTTC	CASSLAAGDGYTF
TRBD1	NA	TRBV5-1	TRBJ1-5	TGCGCCAGCAGCTTGGGTCAAACGGACAGGGGCGATCAGCCCCAGCATTTT	CASSLGQTDRGDQPQHF
TRBD2	NA	TRBV27	TRBJ2-2	TGTGCCAGCAGTGCCGCCCCCGGGACTATGGCCCACGGGGAGCTGTTTTTT	CASSAAPGTMAHGELFF
TRBD2	once	TRBV4-2	TRBJ2-2	TGTGCCAGCAGCCAAGGCAGCGGGAGCGGGTACACCGGGGAGCTGTTTTTT	CASSQGSGSGYTGELFF
NA	NA	TRBV5-5	TRBJ2-5	TGTGCCAGCAGCCCGATGGGGGTGGGAGAGACCCAGTACTTC	CASSPMGVGETQYF
NA	NA	TRBV2	TRBJ1-1	TGTGCCAGCAGTCCCAGGATGGACACTGAAGCTTTCTTT	CASSPRMDTEAFF
NA	many	TRBV7-2	TRBJ1-4	TGTGCCAGCAGCTTAGCGGGAAACCAAAATGAAAAACTGTTTTTT	CASSLAGNQNEKLFF
NA	NA	TRBV29-1	TRBJ2-2	TGCAGCGTCGCGACGCAAGGGTCCGGGGAGCTGTTTTTT	CSVATQGSGELFF
TRBD1	few	TRBV19	TRBJ1-5	TGTGCCAGTAGTCTCCGACAGGGAGGCCAGCCCCAGCATTTT	CASSLRQGGQPQHF
NA	once	TRBV18	TRBJ2-3	TGTGCCAGCTCACCTCCGGGGGCCCCCATGGAGTATTTT	CASSPPGAPMEYF
TRBD1	NA	TRBV5-1	TRBJ1-1	TGCGCCAGCAGCCTGACCGGGACAGGGGGCTGGGGCACTGAAGCTTTCTTT	CASSLTGTGGWGTEAFF
NA	NA	TRBV5-5	TRBJ2-7	TGTGCCAGCAGCTTCGAATTTGGGGGTTTGACCTACGAGCAGTACTTC	CASSFEFGGLTYEQYF
TRBD2	once	TRBV4-3	TRBJ2-1	TGCGCCAGCAGCCAAGATTTCGGAGCGGGAGATGGGCATTACAATGAGCAGTTCTTC	CASSQDFGAGDGHYNEQFF
NA	NA	TRBV6-5	TRBJ1-5	TGTGCCAGCAGTGGCCCTGGGCCCCAGCATTTT	CASSGPGPQHF
TRBD1	few	TRBV6-6	TRBJ2-7	TGTGCCAGCAGTTACTCGAGGGGACAGGCCTACGAGCAGTACTTC	CASSYSRGQAYEQYF
NA	NA	TRBV9	TRBJ2-1	TGTGCCAGCAGCGGTGCCGGGCTAATTTCTCAGTTCTTC	CASSGAGLISQFF
TRBD2	NA	TRBV5-1	TRBJ2-3	TGCGCCAGCAGCTCCCTGACTAGCGGGAGCACAGATACGCAGTATTTT	CASSSLTSGSTDTQYF
NA	NA	TRBV7-3	TRBJ1-1	TGTGCCAGCAGCGAGCAACCCGGGAGCCCGAACACTGAAGCTTTCTTT	CASSEQPGSPNTEAFF
TRBD2	NA	TRBV7-7	TRBJ2-1	TGTGCCAGCAGCCCACAGCGGGGGTCCTACAATGAGCAGTTCTTC	CASSPQRGSYNEQFF
TRBD1	NA	TRBV7-2	TRBJ2-1	TGTGCCAGCAGCTTGGGACAGGGGTCCTACAATGAGCAGTTCTTC	CASSLGQGSYNEQFF